The next 22 T cell receptor beta chains were all read from a single sample in a study of cytomegalovirus exposure and HLA in healthy donors. The table came from immunoSEQ multiplex PCR; TCRdb's copy has only in-frame clones and leaves some out. This table holds about 220,000 clones, almost 90% found once. Sequences were obtained from PBMCs. All receptors come from a woman aged 18-29 years in good health and CMV-seronegative.

Only a few counts were recorded for this clone. The rearrangement links TRBV7-8 to TRBJ2-7, with D perhaps TRBD1 (5 bases). V shed 1 base and J shed 5 bases, with 9 bases lying between them. CDR3 length equals 13 residues. Germline V gives CDR1 SGHVS, CDR2 FQNEAQ. The CDR3 region is CASSLVPRDEQYF. CDR3 bases: TGTGCCAGCAGCTTAGTTCCCAGGGACGAGCAGTACTTC.

The chain combines TRBV27 with TRBJ2-1; 10 nucleotides match TRBD2. The ends lost 3 bases at V and 7 bases at J; junction bases unmatched: 9. Germline values: CDR1 MNHEY, CDR2 SMNVEV (reference sequence). This CDR3 is built from 16 residues. CDR3 DNA: TGTGCCAGCAGTTTTGCTAGCGGGAGTTTAGGTAATGAGCAGTTCTTC. Its protein is CASSFASGSLGNEQFF.

The chain employs TRBV11-2 and TRBJ2-7; possibly TRBD2 for D (6 bases). Trimming shortened V by 1 base and J by 3 bases, and 22 bases separated the two germline ends. Germline CDR1 and CDR2: SGHAT and FQNNGV. The CDR3 sequence is 18 residues long. CDR3 amino acids: CASSLVRDSPRSRYEQYF. In DNA, the CDR3 is TGTGCCAGCAGCTTAGTGAGGGACTCCCCGAGGTCACGCTACGAGCAGTACTTC.

V gene TRBV6-1 combines with J gene TRBJ1-1, with a weak D call TRBD1 (5 bases). The V end was cut by 6 bases, the J end by 6 bases, with 14 bases between. This CDR3 is built from 13 residues. Germline-derived CDR1 and CDR2 are MNHNS and SASEGT. CDR3 region: CASSSDSRSEAFF. The CDR3 bases are TGTGCCAGCAGCTCTGACAGCCGATCTGAAGCTTTCTTT.

The rearrangement uses TRBV4-1 and TRBJ1-1; tentatively, D is TRBD1 (5 bases). CDR1 is MGHRA and CDR2 is YSYEKL in the germline V gene. The V end was cut by 4 bases, the J end by 1 base, with 13 bases between. CDR3 length equals 15 residues. This chain's CDR3 is CASSPSVRGNTEAFF. The CDR3 bases are TGCGCCAGCAGCCCCTCGGTAAGGGGGAACACTGAAGCTTTCTTT.

V usage is TRBV27 and J usage is TRBJ1-2, with D possibly TRBD1 on 6 matching bases. The CDR3 length is 16 residues. Deletions cut 7 bases from V and 5 bases from J, with 23 bases between. Germline values: CDR1 MNHEY, CDR2 SMNVEV (reference sequence). The CDR3 loop reads CASTSRGQPGQYGYTF. The CDR3 DNA reads as TGTGCCAGCACCTCCCGCGGACAGCCAGGACAGTATGGCTACACCTTC.

The V gene is TRBV7-2, the J gene TRBJ1-4; D is perhaps TRBD1 (5 bases). The germline gives CDR1 SGHTA, CDR2 FQGNSA. Trimming stripped 3 bases from V and 4 bases from J, with 9 bases between. CDR3 length equals 14 residues. The CDR3 here is CASSLGLVNEKLFF. The CDR3 DNA is TGTGCCAGCAGCTTGGGACTGGTTAATGAAAAACTGTTTTTT.

This clone showed up just a few times. V gene TRBV4-1 combines with J gene TRBJ1-2; tentative D call: TRBD1 (5 bases). The CDR3 spans 13 residues. Germline V gives CDR1 MGHRA, CDR2 YSYEKL. V shed 3 bases and J shed 4 bases, with 9 bases lying between them. The chain's CDR3 is CASSQQGSYGYTF. CDR3 DNA sequence: TGCGCCAGCAGCCAGCAGGGAAGCTATGGCTACACCTTC.

The V gene is TRBV5-4, the J gene TRBJ2-5; 7 bases align to TRBD1. The germline CDR1 and CDR2 sequences are SGHNT and YYREEE (reference sequence). Unmatched junction bases numbered 8, after V lost 3 bases and J lost 0 bases. CDR3 length: 16 amino acids. CDR3 DNA sequence: TGTGCCAGCAGCTCCACCGGGACAGAGTACCAAGAGACCCAGTACTTC. Residues: CASSSTGTEYQETQYF. The full variable domain, in which reference TRBV5-4 and TRBJ2-5 provide the parts outside the CDR3, is ETGVTQSPTHLIKTRGQQVTLRCSSQSGHNTVSWYQQALGQGPQFIFQYYREEENGRGNFPPRFSGLQFPNYSSELNVNALELDDSALYLCASSSTGTEYQETQYFGPGTRLLVL.

The chain carries TRBV5-1 and TRBJ2-1; maybe TRBD1 (5 bases). The length of the CDR3 is 17 residues. The V end was cut by 0 bases, the J end by 3 bases, with 16 bases between. Germline assignment: CDR1 SGHRS and CDR2 YFSETQ. The CDR3 DNA follows: TGCGCCAGCAGCTTGGCATTTTTTAGGGGTCACTACAATGAGCAGTTCTTC. This sequence encodes CASSLAFFRGHYNEQFF.

The CDR3 region has the DNA TGCGCCAGCAGCCAAGGAACGCGGACAGAAAACACCGGGGAGCTGTTTTTT. Translation gives CASSQGTRTENTGELFF. The chain has TRBV4-1 and TRBJ2-2; the D gene is possibly TRBD1 (6 bases). This CDR3 is 17 amino acids long. Germline lookup yields CDR1 MGHRA and CDR2 YSYEKL. V gave up 1 base and J gave up 2 bases, with 14 bases separating them.

The V call is TRBV10-3, the J call TRBJ2-3; D gene uncertain. Germline V gene lookup returns CDR1 ENHRY and CDR2 SYGVKD. The length of the CDR3 is 15 residues. V was pared by 2 bases and J by 1 base, with 10 bases between. Written as DNA, the CDR3 is TGTGCCATCAGTGAGATTGGGCCGGGCACAGATACGCAGTATTTT. Its protein is CAISEIGPGTDTQYF.

The gene calls are TRBV5-1 and TRBJ2-2; D is unclear. This CDR3 spans 12 amino acids. CDR1 is SGHRS and CDR2 is YFSETQ in the germline V gene. Trimming shortened V by 0 bases and J by 8 bases, and 5 bases separated the two germline ends. CDR3 nucleotides: TGCGCCAGCAGCTTGGCGTCTGGGGAGCTGTTTTTT. It is translated as CASSLASGELFF.

In its sample, this clone was seen a few times. The CDR3 DNA reads TGTGCCAGCAGTACCCCCGCAGGGACAGGGGAGTACTTC. This codes for CASSTPAGTGEYF. The chain links TRBV28 to TRBJ2-7; TRBD1 aligns across 10 bases. With V trimmed by 5 bases and J by 11 bases, 9 bases remained unmatched. The CDR3 spans 13 residues. Germline lookup yields CDR1 MDHEN and CDR2 SYDVKM. The complete variable domain, with remaining parts taken from reference TRBV28 and TRBJ2-7, reads DVKVTQSSRYLVKRTGEKVFLECVQDMDHENMFWYRQDPGLGLRLIYFSYDVKMKEKGDIPEGYSVSREKKERFSLILESASTNQTSMYLCASSTPAGTGEYFGPGTRLTVT.

CDR3 DNA sequence: TGTGCCAGCAGTGATCCCGCGGGAGGTGTTTGGGAGCAGTACTTC. This codes for CASSDPAGGVWEQYF. This sequence joins TRBV2 and TRBJ2-7, with 8 bases aligning to TRBD2. Trimming cost V 3 bases and J 7 bases; bases outside gene matches: 11. This CDR3 has 15 residues. Germline CDR1 and CDR2: SNHLY and FYNNEI.

The chain carries TRBV28 and TRBJ1-2; D might be TRBD1 (5 bases). The V gene lost 3 bases and the J gene lost 7 bases, with 12 bases spanning the gap. CDR3 length: 13 amino acids. Germline V lookup: CDR1 MDHEN, CDR2 SYDVKM. The CDR3 nucleotides are TGTGCCAGCAGTTTCCGCGTCGGGGGTGGCTACACCTTC. Translation gives CASSFRVGGGYTF.

The chain employs TRBV14 and TRBJ2-1; weak D call: TRBD2 (6 bases). The CDR3 contains 15 residues. Between the trimmed V and J ends, which lost 3 bases and 9 bases, there was a span of 18 bases. In germline, CDR1 is SGHDN, CDR2 FVKESK. The CDR3 DNA reads TGTGCCAGCAGCCACCGGGACTCCAGAACGGGTGAGCAGTTCTTC. Translation: CASSHRDSRTGEQFF.

The chain carries TRBV5-6 and TRBJ2-1, with 12 bases aligning to TRBD2. Germline CDR1 SGHDT, CDR2 YYEEEE. This CDR3 spans 15 amino acids. Trimming removed 5 bases from V and 4 bases from J; junction bases left unmatched: 4. Here the CDR3 reads CASSYGLAGYNEQFF. The CDR3 DNA reads as TGTGCCAGCAGTTATGGACTAGCGGGATACAATGAGCAGTTCTTC.

The V call is TRBV25-1, the J call TRBJ2-7, with D perhaps TRBD1 (5 bases). The germline V gene has CDR1 MGHDK and CDR2 SYGVNS. V was pared by 3 bases and J by 6 bases, with 9 bases between. The CDR3 runs to 12 residues. The CDR3 nucleotides are TGTGCCAGCAGTGATATAGGGGCCGAGCAGTACTTC. Amino acids: CASSDIGAEQYF.

V and J are TRBV28 and TRBJ2-1, with 11 bases lining up with TRBD2. The CDR3 contains 15 residues. Germline trimming cut 2 bases from V and 6 bases from J; bases unmatched to any gene: 3. Germline CDR1 reads MDHEN; CDR2 reads SYDVKM. The CDR3 reads CASSLRLAGSNEQFF. The CDR3 DNA reads TGTGCCAGCAGTTTACGACTAGCGGGAAGCAATGAGCAGTTCTTC. Based on the CDR3 plus reference TRBV28 and TRBJ2-1, the full variable domain is DVKVTQSSRYLVKRTGEKVFLECVQDMDHENMFWYRQDPGLGLRLIYFSYDVKMKEKGDIPEGYSVSREKKERFSLILESASTNQTSMYLCASSLRLAGSNEQFFGPGTRLTVL.

The rearrangement links TRBV4-2 to TRBJ1-4, with D possibly being TRBD1 (6 bases). Trimming cost V 2 bases and J 11 bases, with 15 bases left between them. The CDR3 is 14 amino acids. Germline CDR1 and CDR2: LGHNA and YNFKEQ. The chain's CDR3 is CASSQTSVGAKLFF. The CDR3 DNA reads as TGTGCCAGCAGCCAAACATCGGTGGGGGCGAAACTGTTTTTT.

The V gene is TRBV2, the J gene TRBJ2-7, with a possible D match to TRBD2 (6 bases). The CDR3 sequence is 17 residues long. Per the germline V gene, CDR1 is SNHLY and CDR2 is FYNNEI. The germline V and J ends were trimmed by 8 bases and 6 bases, with 29 bases remaining between them. Here the CDR3 reads CASGSAIWDRRRAEQYF. The CDR3 DNA follows: TGTGCCAGCGGTTCGGCTATTTGGGATCGGAGGAGGGCCGAGCAGTACTTC.